The 5 T cell receptor beta chains reported below all come from one sample, sequenced in a study of shared clonotypes between healthy human individuals. Profiled with immunoSEQ multiplex PCR; TCRdb holds only in-frame clones, not every one. This table has approximately 250,000 clones, approximately 65% appearing once. Sequenced: memory CD4+ T cells sorted from blood. Described subset: CD45RA-negative fraction. Receptors originate from a young man in good health.

J is TRBJ2-7 and V is TRBV29-1; no reliable D call. The V gene lost 5 bases and the J gene lost 6 bases, with 11 bases spanning the gap. Germline V gene sequence: CDR1 SQVTM, CDR2 ANQGSEA. The CDR3 totals 11 residues. For the CDR3, the DNA is TGCAGCGTTCTAGGGTTGAGCGAGCAGTACTTC. It is translated as CSVLGLSEQYF.

The sample holds a few counts of this clone. The V and J genes are TRBV23-1 and TRBJ2-5, with 14 bases that match TRBD2. TRBV23-1 is an ORF, and what it does is uncertain. Trimming removed 0 bases from V and 2 bases from J; junction bases left unmatched: 8. This CDR3 region has 19 residues. Here the CDR3 DNA reads TGCGCCAGCAGTCAATCAGGCCCGACTAGCGGGAGGGATCAAGAGACCCAGTACTTC. Protein: CASSQSGPTSGRDQETQYF.

The rearrangement links TRBV10-1 to TRBJ2-7, with 11 positions matching TRBD1. V shed 7 bases, J shed 5 bases, and the junction held 22 bases outside the gene matches. Germline CDR1 and CDR2: WNHNN and SYGVQD (reference sequence). The CDR3 length is 19 residues. This CDR3 is CASTLLRTGGKKWGDEQYF. CDR3 DNA sequence: TGCGCCAGCACGCTCTTAAGGACAGGGGGCAAGAAATGGGGTGACGAGCAGTACTTC.

Many counts were recorded for this clone. The chain carries TRBV5-6 and TRBJ2-7, with 8 bases matching TRBD1. Germline assignment: CDR1 SGHDT and CDR2 YYEEEE. Trimming cost V 0 bases and J 3 bases; bases outside gene matches: 5. The length of the CDR3 is 15 residues. The CDR3 protein is CASSLGRGRGYEQYF. In nucleotides, the CDR3 is TGTGCCAGCAGCTTGGGCAGGGGGCGCGGCTACGAGCAGTACTTC.

The V and J genes are TRBV27 and TRBJ2-1; D possibly matches TRBD1 or TRBD2 (5 bases each). Germline V CDR1 and CDR2: MNHEY, SMNVEV (reference sequence). Trimming removed 6 bases from V and 3 bases from J, with 18 bases in between. CDR3 length equals 16 residues. The chain's CDR3 is CASSPARGPDYNEQFF. In DNA form, the CDR3 reads TGTGCCAGCAGCCCGGCAAGGGGACCGGACTACAATGAGCAGTTCTTC.